The table lists the clone carrying this TCR beta chain with a few counts. The target antigen is unknown. This entry is derived from a study of vaccination and CD4 T cells after COVID-19. At the level of the study: Cellular stimulation was performed using overlapping spike peptides derived from SARS-CoV-2, HCoV-NL63, HCoV-OC43 and HCoV-229E.

This CDR3 has 14 amino acids. V dropped 0 bases and J dropped 5 bases, with 10 bases sitting between them. CDR1 is SEHNR, CDR2 FQNEAQ, per germline (reference sequence). Treatment specified: roughly 10-day PBMC culture with coronavirus spike peptide pools or control peptides (ViraFEST assay). For ViraFEST, peptide pools expanded antigen-specific T cells, after which the TCRs were sequenced. Oncomine TCR Beta short-read sequencing was applied to DNA from cultured CD4+ T cells. TCRdb re-called the PCR reads with MiXCR, one entry per CDR3 protein. The table includes about 17,000 distinct CDR3 sequences, roughly half detected once. Study-wide results and limits: Spike mono-reactivity was found in 304 of 307 vaccine-specific clones from convalescent patients.

This TCR derives from a human donor who had recovered from COVID-19. Here the sequenced sample was CD4+ T cells from blood, cultured in vitro, taken before SARS-CoV-2 vaccination. V gene TRBV7-9 combines with J gene TRBJ1-1; perhaps TRBD1 as D (5 bases). The CDR3 loop is CASSLAAGWTEAFF. CDR3 sequence (DNA): TGTGCCAGCAGCTTAGCGGCAGGGTGGACTGAAGCTTTCTTT.